Following are 22 T cell receptor beta chains from one sample sequenced in a study of cytomegalovirus exposure and HLA in healthy donors. The PCR ran on 60 Vbeta and 13 Jbeta primers. Measured with immunoSEQ multiplex PCR; TCRdb has only the in-frame clones, and not every one. The table has a few hundred thousand clones, 77% seen once; the top ten hold roughly 2.5%. The sequenced sample was PBMCs. These receptors originate from an older woman in good health and CMV-seropositive.

This clone came up once. The chain is built from TRBV11-2 and TRBJ1-3; D might be TRBD1 (6 bases). CDR1 is SGHAT and CDR2 is FQNNGV in the germline V gene. CDR3 size: 15 residues. V lost 7 bases, J lost 1 base, and 14 bases lay in between. In DNA, the CDR3 is TGTGCCAGCACCCGGAGGGGGGGATCTGGAAACACCATATATTTT. As protein: CASTRRGGSGNTIYF. Together with reference TRBV11-2 and TRBJ1-3, the CDR3 gives the full variable domain: EAGVAQSPRYKIIEKRQSVAFWCNPISGHATLYWYQQILGQGPKLLIQFQNNGVVDDSQLPKDRFSAERLKGVDSTLKIQPAKLEDSAVYLCASTRRGGSGNTIYFGEGSWLTVV.

The genes are TRBV11-1 and TRBJ2-3; unclear D gene. CDR3 length: 16 residues. The germline V and J ends were trimmed by 1 base and 5 bases, with 16 bases remaining between them. From germline, CDR1 is SGHAT and CDR2 FQDESV (reference sequence). CDR3 DNA sequence: TGTGCCAGCAGCTTAGAGGTCCTGCCCCCAGGAGATACGCAGTATTTT. The encoded protein is CASSLEVLPPGDTQYF.

The CDR3 is CATSRVVGGNTGELFF. The CDR3 coding sequence is TGTGCCACCAGCAGGGTGGTAGGGGGGAACACCGGGGAGCTGTTTTTT. The chain links TRBV15 to TRBJ2-2; D might be TRBD1 (6 bases). Germline V gene sequence: CDR1 LNHNV, CDR2 YYDKDF (reference sequence). V gave up 3 bases and J gave up 1 base, with 12 bases separating them. This CDR3 comprises 16 residues.

The V and J genes are TRBV5-1 and TRBJ1-1, with no clear D. Between the trimmed V and J ends, which lost 5 bases and 8 bases, there was a span of 16 bases. This CDR3 has 13 amino acids. Germline V gives CDR1 SGHRS, CDR2 YFSETQ. CDR3 in amino acids: CASSLSSGYEAFF. CDR3 sequence (DNA): TGCGCCAGCAGTTTGTCCTCCGGGTACGAAGCTTTCTTT.

The chain has TRBV5-4 and TRBJ2-1; 7 bases align to TRBD2. The length of the CDR3 is 16 residues. Germline values: CDR1 SGHNT, CDR2 YYREEE (reference sequence). V shed 0 bases and J 4 bases; nucleotides not matched to a gene: 7. DNA for the CDR3: TGTGCCAGCAGCTTGGCAGTAGGGACTATTTACAATGAGCAGTTCTTC. Amino acids: CASSLAVGTIYNEQFF.

The rearrangement joins TRBV11-2 to TRBJ2-1; perhaps TRBD1 as D (5 bases). Trimming pared 3 bases from V and 15 bases from J, leaving 21 bases between. Germline CDR1 SGHAT, CDR2 FQNNGV. CDR3 length equals 14 residues. The CDR3 spells CASSFKGISPSRFF. The CDR3 nucleotides read TGTGCCAGCAGCTTCAAGGGGATATCCCCAAGCCGGTTCTTC.

The rearrangement links TRBV11-2 to TRBJ2-7; TRBD2 is a possible D gene (6 bases). This CDR3 region has 11 residues. The V gene lost 1 base and the J gene lost 11 bases, with 9 bases spanning the gap. The germline CDR1 and CDR2 sequences are SGHAT and FQNNGV. The CDR3 nucleotides read TGTGCCAGCAGCTTAGGCGGGACGAAGTACTTC. Its protein product is CASSLGGTKYF.

This clone was picked up one time. The chain is built from TRBV6-1 and TRBJ2-1, with 7 bases fitting TRBD2. V lost 2 bases to trimming and J lost 4 bases; unmatched junction nucleotides: 5. In germline, CDR1 is MNHNS, CDR2 SASEGT. The CDR3 runs to 15 residues. The chain's CDR3 is CASSERPSGYNEQFF. The CDR3 DNA reads TGTGCCAGCAGTGAAAGGCCTAGCGGATACAATGAGCAGTTCTTC.

The chain combines TRBV2 with TRBJ2-2, with 8 bases that match TRBD2. Trimming removed 4 bases from V and 4 bases from J; junction bases left unmatched: 5. Germline V gene data show CDR1 as SNHLY and CDR2 as FYNNEI. The CDR3 runs 15 residues. CDR3: CASSAGAGVTGELFF. The CDR3 DNA is TGTGCCAGCAGTGCGGGAGCGGGGGTCACCGGGGAGCTGTTTTTT. Together with reference TRBV2 and TRBJ2-2, the CDR3 gives the full variable domain: EPEVTQTPSHQVTQMGQEVILRCVPISNHLYFYWYRQILGQKVEFLVSFYNNEISEKSEIFDDQFSVERPDGSNFTLKIRSTKLEDSAMYFCASSAGAGVTGELFFGEGSRLTVL.

This chain connects TRBV4-1 to TRBJ2-7; 10 positions match TRBD1. V shed 6 bases and J 5 bases; nucleotides not matched to a gene: 10. The V gene's germline CDR1 is MGHRA and CDR2 YSYEKL. The CDR3 sequence is 15 residues long. The CDR3 DNA follows: TGCGCCAGCAGTCCTTACGACAGGGGGCGTAACGAGCAGTACTTC. Translated, it gives CASSPYDRGRNEQYF.

The V call is TRBV5-4, the J call TRBJ2-6; TRBD2 matches at 7 bases. The germline V gene has CDR1 SGHNT and CDR2 YYREEE (reference sequence). The CDR3 totals 16 residues. J lost 2 bases, V lost 7 bases, and 9 bases had no gene match. The CDR3 region is CASRIRRGTGANVLTF. The CDR3, as DNA: TGTGCCAGCCGAATAAGGCGGGGGACTGGGGCCAACGTCCTGACTTTC.

Worth noting for this clone: Other DNA sequences in the same sample also yield this CDR3. This chain joins TRBV30 and TRBJ1-3; maybe TRBD1 (5 bases). The germline V and J ends were trimmed by 1 base and 0 bases, with 7 bases remaining between them. Germline V gene lookup returns CDR1 GTSNPN and CDR2 SVGIG (reference sequence). This CDR3 has 14 residues. CDR3 nucleotide sequence: TGTGCCTGGAGTGGGACATTCTCTGGAAACACCATATATTTT. Its translation is CAWSGTFSGNTIYF.

The V and J genes are TRBV5-8 and TRBJ2-1, with D possibly being TRBD2 (5 bases). Trimming removed 0 bases at V and 9 bases at J, with 7 bases between. Per germline, CDR1 SGHTS and CDR2 YDEGEE. This CDR3 spans 12 amino acids. The CDR3 is CASSLAGGEQFF. CDR3 nucleotide sequence: TGTGCCAGCAGCTTGGCCGGAGGTGAGCAGTTCTTC.

Here the CDR3 reads CATSRRTANTEAFF. Written as DNA, the CDR3 is TGTGCCACCAGCAGGCGGACTGCGAACACTGAAGCTTTCTTT. The V call is TRBV15, the J call TRBJ1-1, with D unclear. CDR3 length: 14 residues. CDR1 LNHNV and CDR2 YYDKDF come from the germline V gene (reference sequence). The ends were cut back, 3 bases at V and 1 base at J, with 9 bases in the middle.

The chain recombines TRBV5-4 with TRBJ2-3; D remains ambiguous. The V end was cut by 4 bases, the J end by 2 bases, with 11 bases between. Germline lookup yields CDR1 SGHNT and CDR2 YYREEE (reference sequence). The length of the CDR3 is 14 residues. The CDR3 nucleotides read TGTGCCAGCAGCCCTGACACCTACACAGATACGCAGTATTTT. This gives the protein CASSPDTYTDTQYF.

This clone was recorded a few times. The CDR3, as DNA: TGTGCCAGCAGGGACAGGGGTGGCACAGATACGCAGTATTTT. Its translation is CASRDRGGTDTQYF. The V gene is TRBV7-2, the J gene TRBJ2-3; 9 bases align to TRBD1. V was pared by 6 bases and J by 1 base, with 2 bases of the junction left unmatched. The CDR3 contains 14 residues. The V gene's germline CDR1 is SGHTA and CDR2 FQGNSA.

This chain uses TRBV5-4 with TRBJ2-3, with D perhaps matching TRBD2 (5 bases). From germline, CDR1 is SGHNT and CDR2 YYREEE (reference sequence). With 5 bases removed from V and 0 bases from J, the gap between germline ends came to 10 bases. The CDR3 has 14 amino acids. CDR3 in DNA: TGTGCCAGCAGTCGGACTTCTAGCACAGATACGCAGTATTTT. Translation: CASSRTSSTDTQYF.

This clone came up once. V and J are TRBV30 and TRBJ1-2, with unresolved D. The CDR3 sequence is 15 residues long. Germline lookup yields CDR1 GTSNPN and CDR2 SVGIG (reference sequence). V gave up 2 bases and J gave up 0 bases, with 13 bases separating them. The CDR3 DNA reads TGTGCCTGGAGTAACCGAATGGCCCCTAACTATGGCTACACCTTC. It codes for CAWSNRMAPNYGYTF.

The rearrangement uses TRBV7-2 and TRBJ2-2, with TRBD2 matching over 11 bases. In germline, CDR1 is SGHTA, CDR2 FQGNSA. The V and J ends lost 3 bases and 7 bases, in that order; junction bases with no gene match: 4. CDR3 size: 15 residues. The CDR3 loop is CASSFVAGGFGELFF. For the CDR3, the DNA is TGTGCCAGCAGCTTTGTAGCGGGGGGGTTCGGGGAGCTGTTTTTT.

The V call is TRBV18, the J call TRBJ2-1; TRBD2 is a possible D gene (6 bases). V shed 0 bases and J shed 9 bases, with 12 bases lying between them. The CDR3 covers 14 residues. CDR1 is KGHSH and CDR2 is LQKENI in the germline V gene. The CDR3 sequence is CASSPPSGNFEQFF. The CDR3 coding sequence is TGTGCCAGCTCACCACCTAGCGGTAATTTTGAGCAGTTCTTC.

The J gene is TRBJ2-3, the V gene TRBV18; no definite D call. In germline, CDR1 is KGHSH, CDR2 LQKENI. The CDR3 sequence is 14 residues long. V was shortened by 2 bases and J by 1 base, with 7 bases between the two germline ends. The CDR3 DNA is TGTGCCAGCTCACCAATTCAGGGCACAGATACGCAGTATTTT. Amino acid sequence: CASSPIQGTDTQYF.

The chain combines TRBV7-6 with TRBJ2-6; 9 bases map to TRBD1. The CDR3 has 17 residues. Per the germline V gene, CDR1 is SGHVS and CDR2 is FNYEAQ. V shed 4 bases, J shed 0 bases, and the junction held 4 bases outside the gene matches. The CDR3 here is CASSSTGGNSGANVLTF. The CDR3 DNA reads TGTGCCAGCAGCTCCACAGGGGGCAACTCTGGGGCCAACGTCCTGACTTTC.